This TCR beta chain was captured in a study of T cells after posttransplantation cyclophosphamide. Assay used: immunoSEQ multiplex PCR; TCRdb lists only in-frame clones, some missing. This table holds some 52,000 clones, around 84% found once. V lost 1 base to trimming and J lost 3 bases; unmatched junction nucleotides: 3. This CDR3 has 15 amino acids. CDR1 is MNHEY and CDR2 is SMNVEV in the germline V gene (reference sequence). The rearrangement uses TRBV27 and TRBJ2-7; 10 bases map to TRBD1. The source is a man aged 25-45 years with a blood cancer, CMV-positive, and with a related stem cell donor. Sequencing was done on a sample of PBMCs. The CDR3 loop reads CASSLLGTGDYEQYF. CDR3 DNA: TGTGCCAGCAGTTTATTGGGGACAGGGGACTACGAGCAGTACTTC.